These 23 T cell receptor beta chains share one sample of origin, sequenced in a study of control samples from healthy donors and cancer patients (TCRdb year 2020). Libraries were made using the immunoSEQ multiplex PCR assay. This immuneACCESS table, as held by TCRdb, lists in-frame sequences with V and J called but not all clones. Of the missing ones, under half trace to an unresolved V gene in checked studies; the others have no known cause. The sample has about 120,000 clones on record, approximately 92% of them singletons. Of the sample, around 0.52% is held by the ten largest clones. The specimen sequenced was PBMCs. The receptor set was obtained from an elderly man with head and neck cancer.

V gene TRBV7-9 combines with J gene TRBJ2-5; 7 bases are a match to TRBD2. Germline CDR1 and CDR2: SEHNR and FQNEAQ (reference sequence). V lost 5 bases, J lost 1 base, and 10 bases stayed unmatched. The CDR3 is made up of 16 amino acids. Written as DNA, the CDR3 is TGTGCCAGCAGCGCTCGTTCAGCGGGGCCCCAAGAGACCCAGTACTTC. Translated, it gives CASSARSAGPQETQYF.

This sequence joins TRBV5-4 and TRBJ1-2, with D unresolved. CDR1 SGHNT and CDR2 YYREEE come from the germline V gene (reference sequence). Trimming removed 0 bases from V and 3 bases from J, with 9 bases in between. The CDR3 length is 14 residues. The CDR3 nucleotides are TGTGCCAGCAGCTTGGGGCCAGCCCACTATGGCTACACCTTC. Translation: CASSLGPAHYGYTF.

This clone was seen only a few times. This chain connects TRBV30 to TRBJ1-6, with 7 bases that match TRBD1. CDR1 is GTSNPN and CDR2 is SVGIG in the germline V gene (reference sequence). This CDR3 is built from 14 residues. V was clipped by 3 bases and J by 1 base; unmatched bases: 0. In nucleotides, the CDR3 is TGTGCCTGGAGACAGGGGTCCTATAATTCACCCCTCCACTTT. This codes for CAWRQGSYNSPLHF.

The chain joins TRBV20-1 to TRBJ2-4; D not resolved. V was trimmed by 6 bases and J by 15 bases, leaving 18 bases between them. In germline, CDR1 is DFQATT, CDR2 SNEGSKA (reference sequence). The CDR3 has 11 amino acids. The CDR3 spells CSATFHKLRYF. Here the CDR3 DNA reads TGCAGTGCCACGTTTCATAAGCTCCGGTACTTC.

J is TRBJ2-3 and V is TRBV24-1; 7 bases line up with TRBD1. Germline V gene data show CDR1 as KGHDR and CDR2 as SFDVKD. The V and J ends lost 4 bases and 7 bases, in that order; junction bases with no gene match: 10. CDR3 size: 15 residues. This CDR3 is CATSDPGTDGHTQYF. CDR3 nucleotides: TGTGCCACCAGTGACCCCGGGACAGACGGTCATACGCAGTATTTT.

The chain joins TRBV7-2 to TRBJ1-5, with D unclear. Germline V lookup: CDR1 SGHTA, CDR2 FQGNSA. The germline V and J ends were trimmed by 8 bases and 7 bases, with 15 bases remaining between them. CDR3 length equals 13 residues. CDR3 protein: CASAKSPGQPQHF. CDR3 sequence (DNA): TGTGCCAGCGCTAAAAGCCCGGGGCAGCCCCAGCATTTT.

This clone was counted only a few times. The V call is TRBV19, the J call TRBJ1-1, with D possibly being TRBD1 (5 bases). Germline CDR1 and CDR2: LNHDA and SQIVND (reference sequence). The ends were cut back, 5 bases at V and 6 bases at J, with 13 bases in the middle. This CDR3 contains 13 residues. CDR3 sequence (DNA): TGTGCCAGTAGTGCATTTCAGGGTTCTGAAGCTTTCTTT. Protein sequence: CASSAFQGSEAFF.

The gene calls are TRBV6-2 or TRBV6-3 and TRBJ1-5; 9 bases are shared with TRBD1. CDR1 is MNHEY, CDR2 SVGEGT, per germline. The CDR3 consists of 15 residues. The V and J ends lost 5 bases and 2 bases, in that order; junction bases with no gene match: 4. The CDR3 is CASSSDRGGNQPQHF. CDR3 sequence (DNA): TGTGCCAGCAGTAGTGACAGGGGGGGCAATCAGCCCCAGCATTTT.

The gene calls are TRBV6-5 and TRBJ1-1; D gene uncertain. The CDR3 totals 15 residues. Germline CDR1 is MNHEY and CDR2 is SVGAGI. V was shortened by 5 bases and J by 0 bases, with 13 bases between the two germline ends. CDR3 bases: TGTGCCAGCAGTCCCCCGGGAGTAATGAACACTGAAGCTTTCTTT. This sequence encodes CASSPPGVMNTEAFF.

The chain has TRBV5-1 and TRBJ2-2; D gene ambiguous. Germline V lookup: CDR1 SGHRS, CDR2 YFSETQ. V shed 1 base and J shed 0 bases, with 7 bases lying between them. This CDR3 is 15 amino acids long. The CDR3: CASSLSITNTGELFF. The CDR3, as DNA: TGCGCCAGCAGCTTGTCTATAACGAACACCGGGGAGCTGTTTTTT. The variable domain in full, with the rest retrieved from reference TRBV5-1 and TRBJ2-2, is KAGVTQTPRYLIKTRGQQVTLSCSPISGHRSVSWYQQTPGQGLQFLFEYFSETQRNKGNFPGRFSGRQFSNSRSEMNVSTLELGDSALYLCASSLSITNTGELFFGEGSRLTVL.

The chain recombines TRBV7-2 with TRBJ1-2; D not certain. The CDR3 has 13 amino acids. The V end was cut by 3 bases, the J end by 1 base, with 6 bases between. CDR1 is SGHTA and CDR2 is FQGNSA in the germline V gene. CDR3 nucleotide sequence: TGTGCCAGCAGCTTCGGGAGTAACTATGGCTACACCTTC. Residues: CASSFGSNYGYTF.

The V gene is TRBV19, the J gene TRBJ2-7; 9 nucleotides align to TRBD2. The trim removed 3 bases at V and 5 bases at J, leaving 5 bases unmatched. The length of the CDR3 is 14 residues. Germline V gene data show CDR1 as LNHDA and CDR2 as SQIVND (reference sequence). The CDR3 DNA reads TGTGCCAGTAGTATGAGCGGGAGGAGCAACGAGCAGTACTTC. This codes for CASSMSGRSNEQYF.

V and J are TRBV10-3 and TRBJ2-5, with unresolved D. Trimming cost V 4 bases and J 1 base, with 10 bases left between them. Germline CDR1 and CDR2: ENHRY and SYGVKD. The CDR3 has 14 residues. CDR3 bases: TGTGCCATCAGTGCGGCAAACAGCCAAGAGACCCAGTACTTC. Amino acids: CAISAANSQETQYF.

V and J are TRBV5-1 and TRBJ1-1; 7 bases agree with TRBD1. The V gene's germline CDR1 is SGHRS and CDR2 YFSETQ. Unmatched junction bases numbered 6, after V lost 4 bases and J lost 0 bases. The CDR3 covers 15 residues. As DNA, the CDR3 is TGCGCCAGCAGCGACCCGGGACAGATGAACACTGAAGCTTTCTTT. Translating it yields CASSDPGQMNTEAFF.

The gene calls are TRBV25-1 and TRBJ2-7; the match to TRBD1 covers 10 bases. There are 16 residues in the CDR3. J was trimmed by 4 bases and V by 4 bases; bases with no gene match: 10. The V gene's germline CDR1 is MGHDK and CDR2 SYGVNS. CDR3 loop: CASSGGRTGGFYEQYF. In DNA, the CDR3 is TGTGCCAGCAGTGGGGGAAGGACAGGGGGTTTTTACGAGCAGTACTTC.

This chain uses TRBV25-1 with TRBJ1-4; perhaps TRBD1 as D (5 bases). This CDR3 contains 16 residues. The germline V and J ends were trimmed by 3 bases and 4 bases, with 15 bases remaining between them. Germline-derived CDR1 and CDR2 are MGHDK and SYGVNS. The DNA of the CDR3 is TGTGCCAGCAGTGACGGGACGGCTGCTCATAATGAAAAACTGTTTTTT. This translates into CASSDGTAAHNEKLFF.

The CDR3 spells CASSSTASGSETQYF. In nucleotides, the CDR3 is TGTGCCAGCAGCTCCACTGCTAGCGGGAGCGAGACGCAGTATTTT. The genes are TRBV7-9 and TRBJ2-3; 10 bases agree with TRBD2. V shed 4 bases, J shed 9 bases, and the junction held 10 bases outside the gene matches. CDR1 is SEHNR, CDR2 FQNEAQ, per germline (reference sequence). This CDR3 has 15 residues.

The chain combines TRBV19 with TRBJ1-5; possible D gene TRBD1, 5 bases. V shed 6 bases and J shed 6 bases, with 15 bases lying between them. The CDR3 runs 14 residues. The germline CDR1 and CDR2 sequences are LNHDA and SQIVND (reference sequence). In DNA, the CDR3 is TGTGCCAGTAGACCACAGGATCAGAGTCAGCCCCAGCATTTT. Translated, it gives CASRPQDQSQPQHF.

J is TRBJ2-7 and V is TRBV7-2; 7 bases agree with TRBD1. The germline V gene encodes CDR1 SGHTA and CDR2 FQGNSA. The CDR3 is made up of 12 amino acids. After removal of 5 bases from V and 9 bases from J, the junction contained 7 bases not matched to a gene. The CDR3 protein is CASSPGTEGQYF. CDR3 sequence (DNA): TGTGCCAGCAGCCCCGGGACAGAGGGGCAGTACTTC.

The chain links TRBV9 to TRBJ1-4, with 8 nucleotides matching TRBD1. CDR1 is SGDLS and CDR2 is YYNGEE in the germline V gene. V lost 3 bases and J lost 12; bases outside the gene matches: 10. The CDR3 sequence is 14 residues long. This CDR3 reads CASSDGQGFRELFF. The CDR3 DNA reads TGTGCCAGCAGCGATGGACAGGGCTTCCGGGAACTGTTTTTT.

The rearrangement uses TRBV6-1 and TRBJ1-1; a weak D match, TRBD1 (5 bases). Trimming removed 3 bases at V and 10 bases at J, with 9 bases between. This CDR3 region has 11 residues. The germline CDR1 and CDR2 sequences are MNHNS and SASEGT. For the CDR3, the DNA is TGTGCCAGCAGTGAGGGGGACGTAGCTTTCTTT. It encodes CASSEGDVAFF.

V is TRBV12-3 or TRBV12-4 and J is TRBJ2-3; D remains ambiguous. This CDR3 spans 13 amino acids. Trimming shortened V by 2 bases and J by 3 bases, and 6 bases separated the two germline ends. CDR3 sequence (DNA): TGTGCCAGCAGTTTACTTGTTACAGATACGCAGTATTTT. Amino acid sequence: CASSLLVTDTQYF.

This sequence joins TRBV5-1 and TRBJ1-3; tentative D call: TRBD1 (6 bases). This CDR3 contains 15 residues. Trimming removed 3 bases from V and 2 bases from J, with 12 bases in between. Germline V gene data show CDR1 as SGHRS and CDR2 as YFSETQ. The CDR3 nucleotides read TGCGCCAGCAGCTCCAACACAGGGACTGGAAACACCATATATTTT. The encoded protein is CASSSNTGTGNTIYF.